Listed here is a single TCR beta chain. The antigen is not known. The table came from immunoSEQ multiplex PCR; TCRdb's copy has only in-frame clones and leaves some out. This sample has approximately 65,000 clones; under 95% occur once, and the top ten carry 0.5% to 0.75%. The sample is drawn from a study of OX40 agonist ivuxolimab in advanced cancers. Overall study results and limits: Clonal expansion from baseline to week 6 occurred in both CD4+ and CD8+ T cells. Some nonresponders additionally presented with little normalized T-cell clonal expansion.

The germline V gene encodes CDR1 KGHSH and CDR2 LQKENI. V dropped 3 bases and J dropped 3; count of bases not matched to a gene: 8. The CDR3 is made up of 15 amino acids. The chain carries TRBV18 and TRBJ2-7; 7 bases map to TRBD1. This TCR was sampled from an adult with an advanced solid tumor such as melanoma, head and neck, liver or kidney cancer. The sequencing used CD4+ or CD8+ T cells sorted from blood, collected in a trial of the OX40 agonist ivuxolimab. The chain's CDR3 is CASSPGDSENYEQYF. The CDR3 nucleotides are TGTGCCAGCTCACCTGGGGACAGTGAAAACTACGAGCAGTACTTC.